Below, one T cell receptor beta chain is given with its context. The antigen is unknown. The TCR beta cDNA libraries contained unique molecular identifiers. MiXCR, run by TCRdb on the PCR reads, gives a single entry per CDR3 protein. This repertoire shows 600,000 to 700,000 distinct CDR3 sequences, 59% found once; its top ten account for around 11%. The data were obtained in a study of post-analysis software for immune sequencing data. At the level of the study: Recorded disease courses covered relapsing-remitting, secondary progressive and progressive-relapsing multiple sclerosis. Some patients had no subtype annotation. Whole-study results and caveats: Controls showed lower frequencies than patients for five or six TRBV segments, and TRBV5-6, TRBV5-1 and TRBV20-1 were among these.

Looked up from germline, CDR1 is SGHTA and CDR2 is FQGNSA. The CDR3 loop spans 14 amino acids. V lost 1 base and J lost 8, with 14 bases in between. V and J are TRBV7-2 and TRBJ1-2; a weak D match, TRBD1 (5 bases). Sequenced: blood. This sequence originates from a girl aged 2 to 10 with multiple sclerosis. Here the CDR3 reads CASSLGMGPEGYTF. CDR3 DNA sequence: TGTGCCAGCAGCTTAGGAATGGGACCGGAGGGCTACACCTTC.